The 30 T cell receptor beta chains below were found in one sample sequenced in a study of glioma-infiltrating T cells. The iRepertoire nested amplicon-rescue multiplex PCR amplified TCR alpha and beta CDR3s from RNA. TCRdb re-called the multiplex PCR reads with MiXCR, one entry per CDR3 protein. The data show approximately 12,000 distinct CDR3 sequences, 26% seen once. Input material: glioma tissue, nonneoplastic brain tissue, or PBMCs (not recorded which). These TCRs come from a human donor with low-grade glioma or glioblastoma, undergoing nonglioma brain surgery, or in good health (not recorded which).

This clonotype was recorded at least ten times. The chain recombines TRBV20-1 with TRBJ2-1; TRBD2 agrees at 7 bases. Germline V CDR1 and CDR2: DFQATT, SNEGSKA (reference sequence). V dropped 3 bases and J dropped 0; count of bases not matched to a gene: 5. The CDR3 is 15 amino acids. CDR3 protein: CSASGLADSYNEQFF. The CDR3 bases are TGCAGTGCTAGTGGGCTAGCGGACTCCTACAATGAGCAGTTCTTC.

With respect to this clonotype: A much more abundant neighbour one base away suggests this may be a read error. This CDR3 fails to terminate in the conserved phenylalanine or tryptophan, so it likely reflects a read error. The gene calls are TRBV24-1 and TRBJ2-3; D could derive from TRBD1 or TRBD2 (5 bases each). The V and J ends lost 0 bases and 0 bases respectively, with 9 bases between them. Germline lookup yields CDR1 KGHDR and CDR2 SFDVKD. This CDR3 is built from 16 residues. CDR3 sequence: CATSDLNRTSTDTQYS. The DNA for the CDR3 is TGTGCCACCAGTGATTTGAACAGGACTAGCACAGATACGCAGTATTCT.

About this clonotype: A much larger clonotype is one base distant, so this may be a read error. The chain's CDR3 is CASTTKGVTDTQYF. For the CDR3, the DNA is TGTGCCAGCACTACTAAGGGGGTCACAGATACGCAGTATTTT. V and J are TRBV28 and TRBJ2-3, with a weak D call TRBD1 (6 bases). In germline, CDR1 is MDHEN, CDR2 SYDVKM. The CDR3 has 14 residues. V dropped 7 bases and J dropped 2 bases, with 13 bases sitting between them.

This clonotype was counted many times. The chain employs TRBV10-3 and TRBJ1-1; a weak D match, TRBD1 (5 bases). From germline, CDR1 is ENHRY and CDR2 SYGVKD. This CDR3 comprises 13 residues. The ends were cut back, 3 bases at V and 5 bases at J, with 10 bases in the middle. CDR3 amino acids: CAISDLGVTEAFF. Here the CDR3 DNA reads TGTGCCATCAGTGATTTGGGGGTTACTGAAGCTTTCTTT.

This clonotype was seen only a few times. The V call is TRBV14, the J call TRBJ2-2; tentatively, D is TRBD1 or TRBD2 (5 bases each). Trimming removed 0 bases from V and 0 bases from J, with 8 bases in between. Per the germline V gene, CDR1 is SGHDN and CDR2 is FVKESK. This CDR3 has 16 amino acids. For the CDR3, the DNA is TGTGCCAGCAGCCAAGAATCGGGGCCGAACACCGGGGAGCTGTTTTTT. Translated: CASSQESGPNTGELFF. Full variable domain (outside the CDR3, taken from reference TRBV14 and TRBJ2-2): EAGVTQFPSHSVIEKGQTVTLRCDPISGHDNLYWYRRVMGKEIKFLLHFVKESKQDESGMPNNRFLAERTGGTYSTLKVQPAELEDSGVYFCASSQESGPNTGELFFGEGSRLTVL.

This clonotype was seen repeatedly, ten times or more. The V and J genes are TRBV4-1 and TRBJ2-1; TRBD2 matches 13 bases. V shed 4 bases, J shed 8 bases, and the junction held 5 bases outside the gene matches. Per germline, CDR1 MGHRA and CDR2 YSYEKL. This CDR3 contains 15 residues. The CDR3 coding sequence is TGCGCCAGCAGCCCCGGACTAGCGGGAGTCTATGAGCAGTTCTTC. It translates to CASSPGLAGVYEQFF.

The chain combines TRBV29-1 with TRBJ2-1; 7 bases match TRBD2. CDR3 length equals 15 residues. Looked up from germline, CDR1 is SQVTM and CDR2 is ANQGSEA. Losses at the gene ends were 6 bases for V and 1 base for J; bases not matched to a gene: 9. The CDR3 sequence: CSVSGLAASYNEQFF. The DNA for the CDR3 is TGCAGCGTCTCTGGGCTAGCGGCTTCCTACAATGAGCAGTTCTTC.

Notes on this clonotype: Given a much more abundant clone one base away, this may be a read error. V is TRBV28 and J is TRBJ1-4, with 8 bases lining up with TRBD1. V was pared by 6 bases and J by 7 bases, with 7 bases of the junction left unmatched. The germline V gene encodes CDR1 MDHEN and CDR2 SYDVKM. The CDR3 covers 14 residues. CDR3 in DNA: TGTGCCAGCAGACCGGACAGGGTGGGTGAAAAACTGTTTTTT. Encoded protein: CASRPDRVGEKLFF.

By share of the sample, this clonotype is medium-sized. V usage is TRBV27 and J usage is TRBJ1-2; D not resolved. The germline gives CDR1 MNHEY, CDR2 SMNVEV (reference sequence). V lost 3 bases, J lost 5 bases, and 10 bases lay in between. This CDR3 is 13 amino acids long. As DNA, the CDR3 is TGTGCCAGCAGTTTCCAAGGAAAGTATGGCTACACCTTC. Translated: CASSFQGKYGYTF.

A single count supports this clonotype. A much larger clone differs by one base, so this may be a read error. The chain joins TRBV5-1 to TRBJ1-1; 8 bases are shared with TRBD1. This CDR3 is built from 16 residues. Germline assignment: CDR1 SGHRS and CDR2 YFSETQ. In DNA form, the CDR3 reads TGCGCCAGCAGCTCCCTACAGGGGGGTCTGAACTCTGAAGCTTTCTTT. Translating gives CASSSLQGGLNSEAFF.

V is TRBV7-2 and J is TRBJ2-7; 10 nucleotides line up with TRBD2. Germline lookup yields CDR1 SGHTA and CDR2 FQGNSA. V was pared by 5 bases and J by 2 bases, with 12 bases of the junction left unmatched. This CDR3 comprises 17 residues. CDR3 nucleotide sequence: TGTGCCAGCAGCCTCCAATCCACTAGCGGGGATCCCTACGAGCAGTACTTC. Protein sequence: CASSLQSTSGDPYEQYF. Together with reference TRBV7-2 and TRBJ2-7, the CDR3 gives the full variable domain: GAGVSQSPSNKVTEKGKDVELRCDPISGHTALYWYRQSLGQGLEFLIYFQGNSAPDKSGLPSDRFSAERTGGSVSTLTIQRTQQEDSAVYLCASSLQSTSGDPYEQYFGPGTRLTVT.

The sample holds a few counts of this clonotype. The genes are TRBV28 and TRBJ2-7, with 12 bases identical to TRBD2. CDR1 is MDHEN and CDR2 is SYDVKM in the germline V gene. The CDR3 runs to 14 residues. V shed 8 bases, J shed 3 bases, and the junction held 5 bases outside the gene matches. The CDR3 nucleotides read TGTGCCAGCGGCCCACTAGCGGGGGGCTACGAGCAGTACTTC. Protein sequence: CASGPLAGGYEQYF.

The CDR3 DNA follows: TGTGCCAGCAGCTTGGTCGCTGAAGCTTTCTTT. This sequence encodes CASSLVAEAFF. The V and J genes are TRBV7-9 and TRBJ1-1; D uncertain. The CDR3 is made up of 11 amino acids. Trimming removed 3 bases from V and 6 bases from J, with 5 bases in between. Per germline, CDR1 SEHNR and CDR2 FQNEAQ (reference sequence).

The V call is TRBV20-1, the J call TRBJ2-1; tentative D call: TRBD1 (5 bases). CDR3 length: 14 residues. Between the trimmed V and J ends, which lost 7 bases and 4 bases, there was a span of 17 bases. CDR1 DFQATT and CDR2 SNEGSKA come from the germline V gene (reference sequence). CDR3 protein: CSDLTGRGYNEQFF. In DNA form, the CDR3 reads TGCAGTGATTTAACAGGTAGAGGTTACAATGAGCAGTTCTTC.

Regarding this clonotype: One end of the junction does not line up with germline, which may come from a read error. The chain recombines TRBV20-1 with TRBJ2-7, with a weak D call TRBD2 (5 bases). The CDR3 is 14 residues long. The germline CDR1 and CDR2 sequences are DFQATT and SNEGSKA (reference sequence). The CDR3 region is CSANWAGYPYDQYF. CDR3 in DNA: TGCAGTGCTAACTGGGCGGGTTACCCCTACGATCAGTACTTC.

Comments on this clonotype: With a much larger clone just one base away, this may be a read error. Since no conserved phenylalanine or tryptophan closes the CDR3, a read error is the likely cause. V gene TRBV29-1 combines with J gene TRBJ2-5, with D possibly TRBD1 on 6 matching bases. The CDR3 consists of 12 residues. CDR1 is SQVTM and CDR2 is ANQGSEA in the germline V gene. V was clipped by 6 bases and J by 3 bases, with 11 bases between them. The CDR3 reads CSVRGVEETQYL. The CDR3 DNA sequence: TGCAGCGTCAGGGGAGTTGAAGAGACCCAGTACCTC.

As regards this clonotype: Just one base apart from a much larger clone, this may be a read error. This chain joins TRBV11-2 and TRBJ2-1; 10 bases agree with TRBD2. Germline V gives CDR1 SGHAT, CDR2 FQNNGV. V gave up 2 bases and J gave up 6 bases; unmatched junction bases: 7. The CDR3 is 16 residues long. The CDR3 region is CASSLSVAGGRNEQFF. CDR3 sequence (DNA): TGTGCCAGCAGCTTATCAGTAGCGGGAGGCCGCAATGAGCAGTTCTTC.

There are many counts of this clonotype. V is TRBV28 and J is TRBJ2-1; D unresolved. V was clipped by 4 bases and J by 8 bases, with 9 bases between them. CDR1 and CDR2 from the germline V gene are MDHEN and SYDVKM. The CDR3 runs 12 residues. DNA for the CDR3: TGTGCCAGCAGTTCAGCGTGGGATGAGCAGTTCTTC. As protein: CASSSAWDEQFF.

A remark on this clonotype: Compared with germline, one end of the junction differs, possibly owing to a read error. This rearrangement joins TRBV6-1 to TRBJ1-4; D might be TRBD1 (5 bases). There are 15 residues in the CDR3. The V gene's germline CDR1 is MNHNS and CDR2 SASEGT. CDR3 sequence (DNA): TGCGCCAGCACCGAGGGGAAACAGCTAATCCTACCACTGTTTTTT. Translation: CASTEGKQLILPLFF.

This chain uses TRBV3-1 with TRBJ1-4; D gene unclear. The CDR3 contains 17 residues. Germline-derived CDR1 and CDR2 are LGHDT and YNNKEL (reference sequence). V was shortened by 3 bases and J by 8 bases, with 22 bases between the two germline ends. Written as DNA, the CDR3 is TGTGCCAGCAGCCAGCCCCTTCGGGGTAGGCAGTACGAAAAACTGTTTTTT. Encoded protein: CASSQPLRGRQYEKLFF.

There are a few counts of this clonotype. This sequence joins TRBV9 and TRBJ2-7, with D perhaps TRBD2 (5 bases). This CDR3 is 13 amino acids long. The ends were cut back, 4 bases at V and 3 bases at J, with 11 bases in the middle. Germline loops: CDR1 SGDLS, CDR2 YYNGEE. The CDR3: CASSPRDGYEQYF. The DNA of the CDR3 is TGTGCCAGCAGCCCTCGGGATGGCTACGAGCAGTACTTC.

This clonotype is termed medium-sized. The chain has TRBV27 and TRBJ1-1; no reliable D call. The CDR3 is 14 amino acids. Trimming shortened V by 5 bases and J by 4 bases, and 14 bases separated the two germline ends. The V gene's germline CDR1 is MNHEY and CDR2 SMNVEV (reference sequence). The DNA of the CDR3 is TGTGCCAGCAGTAGACTAAAATTAGGCACTGAAGCTTTCTTT. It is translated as CASSRLKLGTEAFF.

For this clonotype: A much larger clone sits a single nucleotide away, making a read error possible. The DNA for the CDR3 is TGTGCCAGCAGTTTTGCCTTCTACGAGCAGTACTTC. The encoded protein is CASSFAFYEQYF. The rearrangement links TRBV28 to TRBJ2-7; D not resolved. Germline V gives CDR1 MDHEN, CDR2 SYDVKM. The CDR3 totals 12 residues. V was cut by 3 bases and J by 3 bases, with 6 bases left in between.

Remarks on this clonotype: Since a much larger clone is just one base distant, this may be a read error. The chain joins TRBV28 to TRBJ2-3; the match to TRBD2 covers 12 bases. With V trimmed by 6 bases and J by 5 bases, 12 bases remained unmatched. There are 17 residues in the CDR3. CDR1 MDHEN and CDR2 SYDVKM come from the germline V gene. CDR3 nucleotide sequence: TGTGCCAGCAGCCTTTTGCTAGCGGGAGGGCGCGAAGATACGCAGTATTTT. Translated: CASSLLLAGGREDTQYF.

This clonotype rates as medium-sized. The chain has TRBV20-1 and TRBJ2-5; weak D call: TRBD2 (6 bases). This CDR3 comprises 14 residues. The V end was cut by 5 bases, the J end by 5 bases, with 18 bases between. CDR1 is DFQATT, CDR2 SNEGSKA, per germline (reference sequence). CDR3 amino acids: CSASHGTEGETQYF. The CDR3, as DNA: TGCAGTGCTTCCCACGGGACGGAGGGGGAGACCCAGTACTTC.

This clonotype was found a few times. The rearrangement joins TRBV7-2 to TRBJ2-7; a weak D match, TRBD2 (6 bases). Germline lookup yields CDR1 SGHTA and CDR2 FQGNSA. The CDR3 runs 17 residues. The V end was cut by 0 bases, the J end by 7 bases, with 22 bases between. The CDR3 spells CASSLAPRTNTRGEQYF. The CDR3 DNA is TGTGCCAGCAGCTTAGCCCCTCGGACTAATACCAGAGGTGAGCAGTACTTC.

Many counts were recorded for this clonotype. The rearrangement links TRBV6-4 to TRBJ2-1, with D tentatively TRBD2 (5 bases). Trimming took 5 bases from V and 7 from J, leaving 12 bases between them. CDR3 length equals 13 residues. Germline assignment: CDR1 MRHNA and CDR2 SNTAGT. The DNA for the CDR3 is TGTGCCAGCAGTCAATACACGGGGAATGAGCAGTTCTTC. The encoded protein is CASSQYTGNEQFF.

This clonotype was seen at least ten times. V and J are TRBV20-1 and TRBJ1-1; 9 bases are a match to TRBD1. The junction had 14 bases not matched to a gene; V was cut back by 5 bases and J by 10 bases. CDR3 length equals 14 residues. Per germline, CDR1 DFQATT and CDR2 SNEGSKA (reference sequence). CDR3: CSAGDGTGLEGAFF. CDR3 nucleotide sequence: TGCAGTGCTGGTGACGGGACAGGGTTAGAGGGAGCTTTCTTT.

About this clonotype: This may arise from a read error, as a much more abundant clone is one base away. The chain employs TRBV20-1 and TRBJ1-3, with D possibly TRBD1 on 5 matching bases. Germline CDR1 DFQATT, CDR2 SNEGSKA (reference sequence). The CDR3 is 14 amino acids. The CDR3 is CSARERGTGNTLYF. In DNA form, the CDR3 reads TGCAGTGCTAGAGAACGGGGGACTGGAAACACCTTATATTTT.

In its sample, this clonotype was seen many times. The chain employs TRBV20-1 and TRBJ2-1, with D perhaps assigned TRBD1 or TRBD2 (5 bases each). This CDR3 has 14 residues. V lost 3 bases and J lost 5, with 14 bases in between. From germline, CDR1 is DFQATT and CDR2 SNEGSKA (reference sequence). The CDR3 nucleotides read TGCAGTGCTAGTTTACTCCGGGACCACAATGAGCAGTTCTTC. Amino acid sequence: CSASLLRDHNEQFF.